Below, one TCR beta chain is given with its context. What it binds is not known. The data originate from a study of cytomegalovirus exposure and HLA in healthy donors. The PCR employed 60 Vbeta primers together with 13 Jbeta primers. Using immunoSEQ multiplex PCR, the repertoire was profiled, and TCRdb retains in-frame clones only, with some absent. The repertoire shows about 60,000 clones; the top ten hold approximately 2.1%. Germline V CDR1 and CDR2: SGHRS, YFSETQ. V lost 4 bases and J lost 0; bases outside the gene matches: 6. The CDR3 consists of 16 residues. Findings and caveats of the study: Among the CMV-associated chains, a few were confirmed in vitro as specific for CMV antigens. A later analysis linked a missense DCLRE1C variant to TCR beta V- and J-gene trimming. Overall, under 200 TCR beta chains were annotated as cytomegalovirus-associated.

Samples came from healthy bone marrow donors. V gene TRBV5-1 combines with J gene TRBJ2-1; 8 nucleotides agree with TRBD1. The source material was PBMCs. This receptor was obtained from a woman aged 18-29 years in good health and CMV-seronegative. The CDR3 protein is CASSIQGAGSYNEQFF. CDR3 DNA: TGCGCCAGCAGCATTCAGGGGGCTGGCTCCTACAATGAGCAGTTCTTC.